The 16 T cell receptor beta chains below come from one sample, sequenced in a study of T-cell reconstitution after alpha-beta-depleted transplantation in children. Researchers prepared the TCRbeta library using unique molecular identifiers, the study reports. Via MiXCR, TCRdb re-called the PCR reads, giving one row per CDR3 protein. The repertoire holds about 980,000 distinct CDR3 sequences, with less than 30% as singletons. Source: PBMCs, mostly from graft donor cells, taken 360 days after TCRalphabeta/CD19-depleted stem cell transplant. The source is a boy younger than two who had a stem cell transplant for SCID, so the T cells may come from the graft donor.

This chain uses TRBV4-1 with TRBJ1-2, with D perhaps TRBD1 (6 bases). There are 15 residues in the CDR3. The V end was cut by 5 bases, the J end by 3 bases, with 16 bases between. In germline, CDR1 is MGHRA, CDR2 YSYEKL. In DNA form, the CDR3 reads TGCGCCAGCAGCTGGGGGACACCAGGCGACTATGGCTACACCTTC. This codes for CASSWGTPGDYGYTF.

This chain connects TRBV6-2 or TRBV6-3 to TRBJ2-2, with 7 bases lining up with TRBD1. Germline V gene sequence: CDR1 MNHEY, CDR2 SVGEGT. The CDR3 runs 16 residues. V dropped 2 bases and J dropped 5; count of bases not matched to a gene: 8. The CDR3, as DNA: TGTGCCAGCAGTTACCCCGACAGGGAGACTACCGGGGAGCTGTTTTTT. This gives the protein CASSYPDRETTGELFF.

The V call is TRBV5-6, the J call TRBJ2-7; D gene ambiguous. CDR1 is SGHDT and CDR2 is YYEEEE in the germline V gene. Deletions cut 0 bases from V and 0 bases from J, with 7 bases between. The CDR3 is 14 amino acids. CDR3 DNA: TGTGCCAGCAGCTTGGACATTAACTCCTACGAGCAGTACTTC. Translation gives CASSLDINSYEQYF.

This clonotype was found a few times. The rearrangement joins TRBV7-2 to TRBJ2-2; TRBD1 aligns across 9 bases. Germline trimming cut 5 bases from V and 5 bases from J; bases unmatched to any gene: 9. Looked up from germline, CDR1 is SGHTA and CDR2 is FQGNSA. The CDR3 has 16 amino acids. CDR3 in DNA: TGTGCCAGCAGCCCGAGGGGACAGGGAAAGACCGGGGAGCTGTTTTTT. This translates into CASSPRGQGKTGELFF.

This clonotype has at least ten counts. V is TRBV9 and J is TRBJ2-7; 7 bases fit TRBD2. The CDR3 runs to 12 residues. Germline V gene data show CDR1 as SGDLS and CDR2 as YYNGEE. Trimming at V came to 3 bases and at J to 4 bases, leaving 1 base not matched to a gene. In nucleotides, the CDR3 is TGTGCCAGCAGCGGGGGGGGTTACGAGCAGTACTTC. This gives the protein CASSGGGYEQYF.

This clonotype has a handful of counts. This sequence joins TRBV15 and TRBJ1-5; no clear D. The CDR3 consists of 15 residues. V gave up 7 bases and J gave up 0 bases, with 13 bases separating them. Germline-derived CDR1 and CDR2 are LNHNV and YYDKDF (reference sequence). In DNA form, the CDR3 reads TGTGCCACCAAACCGGACGGTTATAGCAATCAGCCCCAGCATTTT. This translates into CATKPDGYSNQPQHF.

The chain employs TRBV7-8 and TRBJ2-3, with D perhaps TRBD1 (6 bases). The CDR3 is 15 amino acids. Germline-derived CDR1 and CDR2 are SGHVS and FQNEAQ. The V end was cut by 6 bases, the J end by 2 bases, with 15 bases between. CDR3 nucleotide sequence: TGTGCCAGCAGTTTTGGACAGAGCGTCACAGATACGCAGTATTTT. Translation: CASSFGQSVTDTQYF.

This clonotype was found a few times. The V call is TRBV5-1, the J call TRBJ1-3; D remains ambiguous. The CDR3 runs 16 residues. Per germline, CDR1 SGHRS and CDR2 YFSETQ. V shed 7 bases and J shed 0 bases, with 17 bases lying between them. CDR3 sequence: CASARADVHSGNTIYF. The CDR3 nucleotides are TGCGCCAGCGCCCGGGCGGACGTACACTCTGGAAACACCATATATTTT.

This clonotype has only a few counts. The chain links TRBV5-5 to TRBJ2-6, with TRBD1 identical over 9 bases. The length of the CDR3 is 18 residues. Germline CDR1 SGHKS, CDR2 YYEKEE (reference sequence). Losses at the gene ends were 4 bases for V and 4 bases for J; bases not matched to a gene: 12. In nucleotides, the CDR3 is TGTGCCAGCAGCGCCGTCCCGGGACAGGGTACCGGGGCCAACGTCCTGACTTTC. This translates into CASSAVPGQGTGANVLTF.

This clonotype came up a few times. The chain recombines TRBV24-1 with TRBJ2-2; no firm D call. Germline-derived CDR1 and CDR2 are KGHDR and SFDVKD. This CDR3 spans 12 amino acids. V lost 1 base and J 6 bases, leaving 2 bases between the germline ends. This CDR3 reads CATSDFPGELFF. Here the CDR3 DNA reads TGTGCCACCAGTGATTTCCCCGGGGAGCTGTTTTTT.

This clonotype was detected only a few times. The V call is TRBV13, the J call TRBJ2-1; 12 bases agree with TRBD1. J lost 5 bases, V lost 6 bases, and 17 bases had no gene match. CDR3 size: 19 residues. Germline assignment: CDR1 PRHDT and CDR2 FYEKMQ (reference sequence). CDR3 amino acids: CASRPPGQGALAGHNEQFF. The DNA for the CDR3 is TGTGCCAGCAGGCCGCCGGGACAGGGGGCTTTAGCGGGGCACAATGAGCAGTTCTTC.

The CDR3 protein is CASSLTGDGYGYTF. CDR3 bases: TGCGCCAGCAGCTTAACCGGGGACGGCTATGGCTACACCTTC. The V and J genes are TRBV5-1 and TRBJ1-2; a weak D match, TRBD1 (5 bases). The germline V gene has CDR1 SGHRS and CDR2 YFSETQ. The CDR3 consists of 14 residues. V shed 2 bases and J shed 4 bases, with 12 bases lying between them.

In its sample, this clonotype was seen a few times. This CDR3 fails to terminate in the conserved phenylalanine or tryptophan, so it likely reflects a read error. The DNA is left out, because the CDR3 cannot be placed on it with certainty; the CDR3 is given as TCRdb lists it. V gene TRBV7-2 combines with J gene TRBJ2-1; the table's TRBD2 call for D was not verified on the DNA. The germline V gene has CDR1 SGHTA and CDR2 FQGNSA. The CDR3 spans 12 residues, counting both ends. The CDR3 loop is CASSSLAGGRSL.

This clonotype was seen more than once but under ten times. The chain carries TRBV7-9 and TRBJ2-1, with 9 bases identical to TRBD1. The ends lost 6 bases at V and 6 bases at J; junction bases unmatched: 6. Germline loops: CDR1 SEHNR, CDR2 FQNEAQ (reference sequence). The CDR3 extends over 14 amino acids. The CDR3 loop is CASRGQGLGNEQFF. The CDR3 nucleotides are TGTGCCAGCAGGGGACAGGGTCTTGGCAATGAGCAGTTCTTC. The full variable domain, with the rest looked up from reference TRBV7-9 and TRBJ2-1, is DTGVSQNPRHKITKRGQNVTFRCDPISEHNRLYWYRQTLGQGPEFLTYFQNEAQLEKSRLLSDRFSAERPKGSFSTLEIQRTEQGDSAMYLCASRGQGLGNEQFFGPGTRLTVL.

The chain couples TRBV2 to TRBJ2-7; the D gene is possibly TRBD1 (6 bases). Germline V lookup: CDR1 SNHLY, CDR2 FYNNEI. Between the trimmed V and J ends, which lost 10 bases and 3 bases, there was a span of 25 bases. The CDR3 sequence is 16 residues long. This CDR3 reads CATTPWAGVLLYEQYF. In DNA, the CDR3 is TGTGCCACCACCCCATGGGCAGGGGTCTTACTCTACGAGCAGTACTTC.

V usage is TRBV5-1 and J usage is TRBJ1-5; D is uncertain. The CDR3 has 15 residues. Germline V gene sequence: CDR1 SGHRS, CDR2 YFSETQ. The ends were cut back, 4 bases at V and 6 bases at J, with 17 bases in the middle. For the CDR3, the DNA is TGCGCCAGCAGCCCGGGCGTAGGAAGCGGTCAGCCCCAGCATTTT. It translates to CASSPGVGSGQPQHF.